The 16 T cell receptor beta chains reported below all come from one sample, sequenced in a study of human T cells and chemical hapten exposure. As to time point: patch test 1, 2 weeks after DPC sensitization. Noted treatment: therapeutic diphenylcyclopropenone sensitization with weekly scalp DPC. TCRdb passed the RACE reads through MiXCR, listing each CDR3 protein once. The table has fewer than 130,000 distinct CDR3 sequences, around 10% seen once. The material sequenced was whole blood, taken in connection with sensitization to the hapten diphenylcyclopropenone (DPC). The receptors were sampled from a woman between 40 and 55 years old with alopecia areata. Some clones in this sample may be carry-over from other donors' samples.

This clonotype was seen many times. The chain's CDR3 is CASSWTLSYEQYF. The CDR3 nucleotides read TGCGCCAGCAGCTGGACACTCTCCTACGAGCAGTACTTC. This chain links TRBV5-1 with TRBJ2-7, with D possibly being TRBD1 (5 bases). Germline assignment: CDR1 SGHRS and CDR2 YFSETQ. V shed 3 bases and J shed 0 bases, with 7 bases lying between them. This CDR3 is 13 amino acids long. The complete variable domain, with remaining parts taken from reference TRBV5-1 and TRBJ2-7, reads KAGVTQTPRYLIKTRGQQVTLSCSPISGHRSVSWYQQTPGQGLQFLFEYFSETQRNKGNFPGRFSGRQFSNSRSEMNVSTLELGDSALYLCASSWTLSYEQYFGPGTRLTVT.

The chain joins TRBV12-3 or TRBV12-4 to TRBJ1-1; 8 bases align to TRBD1. V lost 6 bases and J lost 5; bases outside the gene matches: 5. The CDR3 runs to 13 residues. CDR3: CASSQGARTEAFF. DNA for the CDR3: TGTGCCAGCAGCCAGGGGGCTCGAACTGAAGCTTTCTTT.

Only a few counts were recorded for this clonotype. The rearrangement uses TRBV5-6 and TRBJ2-5; TRBD2 might be the D (6 bases). CDR3 length equals 15 residues. V was clipped by 0 bases and J by 1 base, with 10 bases between them. Looked up from germline, CDR1 is SGHDT and CDR2 is YYEEEE. The CDR3 loop is CASSLAGRSQETQYF. CDR3 in DNA: TGTGCCAGCAGCTTGGCCGGGAGAAGCCAAGAGACCCAGTACTTC.

This clonotype was recorded at least ten times. This chain links TRBV29-1 with TRBJ2-1; TRBD2 agrees at 9 bases. The germline V gene encodes CDR1 SQVTM and CDR2 ANQGSEA. J lost 8 bases, V lost 5 bases, and 10 bases had no gene match. The CDR3 covers 14 residues. The CDR3 bases are TGCAGCGTTAAATTGGGACTAGCTTTCTATGAGCAGTTCTTC. The encoded protein is CSVKLGLAFYEQFF.

V is TRBV10-3 and J is TRBJ1-1; a possible D gene is TRBD1 (5 bases). From germline, CDR1 is ENHRY and CDR2 SYGVKD. Trimming pared 6 bases from V and 0 bases from J, leaving 14 bases between. The CDR3 spans 15 residues. As DNA, the CDR3 is TGTGCCATCAGCGCGGACAATGGGATGAACACTGAAGCTTTCTTT. This translates into CAISADNGMNTEAFF.

The genes are TRBV13 and TRBJ1-1, with 7 bases fitting TRBD1. Trimming at V came to 5 bases and at J to 1 base, leaving 10 bases not matched to a gene. The CDR3 runs to 16 residues. The germline V gene encodes CDR1 PRHDT and CDR2 FYEKMQ (reference sequence). The CDR3 here is CASSRTGVRGNTEAFF. The CDR3 DNA reads as TGTGCCAGCAGCCGAACAGGGGTGCGGGGGAACACTGAAGCTTTCTTT.

This clonotype was detected ten times or more. The chain joins TRBV6-5 to TRBJ2-5; TRBD1 agrees at 7 bases. Germline trimming cut 6 bases from V and 5 bases from J; bases unmatched to any gene: 12. Looked up from germline, CDR1 is MNHEY and CDR2 is SVGAGI. This CDR3 is built from 15 residues. CDR3 in DNA: TGTGCCAGCAGACCCCGACAGGGCTTCACGGAGACCCAGTACTTC. It specifies CASRPRQGFTETQYF.

The sample holds many counts of this clonotype. This chain joins TRBV11-2 and TRBJ2-5, with D uncertain. The CDR3 runs 11 residues. V was trimmed by 5 bases and J by 5 bases, leaving 6 bases between them. CDR1 SGHAT and CDR2 FQNNGV come from the germline V gene. CDR3 amino acids: CASSRTETQYF. In nucleotides, the CDR3 is TGTGCCAGCAGCCGGACGGAGACCCAGTACTTC.

This clonotype turned up a few times. The chain joins TRBV6-5 to TRBJ2-7; D not resolved. CDR3 length equals 13 residues. Germline CDR1 is MNHEY and CDR2 is SVGAGI. The V end lost 6 bases, the J end lost 5 bases, and 14 bases lay between the germline ends. CDR3 bases: TGTGCCAGCAGACCGAACTACTACGACGAGCAGTACTTC. This translates into CASRPNYYDEQYF.

This clonotype was counted a few times. V gene TRBV6-2 or TRBV6-3 combines with J gene TRBJ2-3; D is perhaps TRBD1 (7 bases). This CDR3 contains 13 residues. With 7 bases removed from V and 8 bases from J, the gap between germline ends came to 16 bases. The V gene's germline CDR1 is MNHEY and CDR2 SVGEGT. CDR3 sequence (DNA): TGTGCCAGCATTTCGGAGGGGGCCGGTACGCAGTATTTT. It translates to CASISEGAGTQYF.

At least ten counts were recorded for this clonotype. At one of its ends the junction is not consistent with the germline gene, which may arise from a read error. The rearrangement uses TRBV7-7 and TRBJ2-3, with 11 bases identical to TRBD2. CDR1 is SSHAT, CDR2 FNYEAQ, per germline (reference sequence). This CDR3 contains 15 residues. The CDR3 region is CASSLAGGQADTQYF. The CDR3 nucleotides read TGTGCCAGCAGTTTAGCGGGAGGGCAGGCAGATACGCAGTATTTT. Based on the CDR3 plus reference TRBV7-7 and TRBJ2-3, the full variable domain is GAGVSQSPRYKVTKRGQDVTLRCDPISSHATLYWYQQALGQGPEFLTYFNYEAQPDKSGLPSDRFSAERPEGSISTLTIQRTEQRDSAMYRCASSLAGGQADTQYFGPGTRLTVL.

The J gene is TRBJ2-1, the V gene TRBV6-2 or TRBV6-3, with 8 positions matching TRBD2. V lost 0 bases, J lost 8 bases, and 12 bases stayed unmatched. The CDR3 runs 17 residues. Germline lookup yields CDR1 MNHEY and CDR2 SVGEGT. CDR3 sequence: CASSYSMGSGSSDEQFF. CDR3 nucleotides: TGTGCCAGCAGTTACTCGATGGGGAGCGGGAGTAGCGATGAGCAGTTCTTC.

This clonotype was detected a few times. The chain carries TRBV19 and TRBJ1-4; 8 nucleotides line up with TRBD1. The CDR3 totals 15 residues. Germline CDR1 reads LNHDA; CDR2 reads SQIVND (reference sequence). Germline trimming cut 9 bases from V and 7 bases from J; bases unmatched to any gene: 13. DNA of the CDR3: TGTGCCAGCAGACCCGCAGGGGGCGTGGGTGAAAAACTGTTTTTT. Its protein is CASRPAGGVGEKLFF.

The V gene is TRBV10-2, the J gene TRBJ2-3; 11 bases are shared with TRBD1. V shed 4 bases and J 8 bases; nucleotides not matched to a gene: 11. The CDR3 totals 16 residues. Germline V lookup: CDR1 WSHSY, CDR2 SAAADI. CDR3 sequence (DNA): TGCGCCAGCAGTGCCCTCCCTGGACAGGGGGCTGGTACGCAGTATTTT. Protein sequence: CASSALPGQGAGTQYF.

This clonotype was counted ten times or more. This chain joins TRBV7-9 and TRBJ2-7; D not resolved. CDR1 and CDR2 (germline): SEHNR, FQNEAQ (reference sequence). The V end lost 3 bases, the J end lost 3 bases, and 12 bases lay between the germline ends. CDR3 length: 14 residues. For the CDR3, the DNA is TGTGCCAGCAGCTTTAAGGCAGACCTCTACGAGCAGTACTTC. Protein product: CASSFKADLYEQYF.

J is TRBJ1-1 and V is TRBV7-3, with D possibly being TRBD1 (5 bases). Germline V lookup: CDR1 SGHTA, CDR2 FQGTGA. The CDR3 covers 15 residues. The ends were cut back, 1 base at V and 1 base at J, with 10 bases in the middle. DNA for the CDR3: TGTGCCAGCAGCTTAATGGGGCCCCCGAACACTGAAGCTTTCTTT. It specifies CASSLMGPPNTEAFF.